This TCR beta chain was sequenced for a study of blood T cell repertoires in COVID-19 (dated by TCRdb to the early 2020s). For context, the study as a whole: Samples covering the acute and convalescent phases of COVID-19 were provided by collaborators in the United States, Italy and Spain. The prospective study material was composed of cDNA or gDNA derived from T cells, B-cell-depleted T cells, or PBMCs. Subjects who had been exposed to COVID-19, were actively infected with it, or had recovered from it provided the deeply sampled blood TCRbeta repertoires that made up the dataset. The repertoires were released in a freely available public database intended as a resource for research on the immune response to SARS-CoV-2. The samples were drawn from two sources: the first 160 participants of the ongoing ImmuneRACE study, and some 1,300 subjects contributed by 6 global collaborators. Sample metadata almost always included a de-identified subject ID, COVID-19 status, age in years and sex. HLA class I and class II types, where available, came from metadata supplied by the sample provider rather than from assay-based typing. Overall results and qualifications from the work: How much clinical and demographic metadata was included differed by source and by participant, and the metadata was provided uncurated.

TCRbeta CDR3 regions were amplified from genomic DNA by means of the immunoSEQ Assay, a bias-controlled multiplex PCR. As for the authors' bioinformatics: Within the assay, amplification of reference gene primers was used to estimate how many nucleated cells each sample contained. To quantify the absolute abundance of each unique TCRbeta CDR3 rearrangement, sequence reads were collapsed and filtered. For each sample, productive Simpson clonality was calculated by taking the square root of Simpson's diversity index across productive rearrangements. TCRdb retrieved this table from immuneACCESS and kept in-frame rearrangements only. Not all clones are present; in checked studies, unresolved V genes account for under half, and no reason is known for the remainder. From that table come the V and J calls and clone size; the DNA was used to work out D and trimming. In this sample the table shows some 88,000 clones, over 75% of which occur a single time. Together, the top ten hold about 14% of the sample.

The collaborating institutions used their own protocols to collect whole blood in K2EDTA tubes. For TCRbeta analysis, collaborator samples were shipped as frozen whole blood, as isolated PBMCs, or as DNA extracted from either sample type. Of note for this clone: What antigen it recognizes has not been identified. No base quality information exists; no much larger clone differs at one position.

CDR1 and CDR2, per the germline V gene, are SGHVS and FQNEAQ. The junction carries 8 bases between V and J, which are trimmed by 5 bases and 0 bases respectively. The CDR3 contains 15 residues, cysteine and phenylalanine counted. Of the read, only the CDR3 DNA is kept; its 45 bases are in frame from base 1. The rearranged segments are TRBV7-8 and TRBJ2-6; the D gene lacks a confident call. This TCR was sampled from a woman in her 70s with acute or convalescent COVID-19. The specimen was peripheral blood. For the CDR3, the sequence is CASSLHYSGANVLTF. The nucleotide sequence is given as TGTGCCAGCAGCCTCCACTACTCTGGGGCCAACGTCCTGACTTTC.